What follows are 15 T cell receptor beta chains derived from one specimen sequenced in a study of blood T cell repertoires in COVID-19. The method was immunoSEQ multiplex PCR; TCRdb's version includes in-frame clones alone and lacks a portion of them. The table records about 170,000 clones, roughly 85% of them present only once. Sample: peripheral blood. These receptors came from a woman older than 75 with acute or convalescent COVID-19.

This clone was seen only a few times. V is TRBV2 and J is TRBJ2-7, with 8 bases that match TRBD1. J gave up 5 bases and V 4 bases, and 7 bases lay outside the gene matches. Germline V gives CDR1 SNHLY, CDR2 FYNNEI. This CDR3 has 14 amino acids. The CDR3 region has the DNA TGTGCCAGCAGTGTTGACAGGGGCAGCGACGAGCAGTACTTC. The encoded protein is CASSVDRGSDEQYF.

This clone appeared once. This CDR3 is CASSFSGVNTGELFF. The CDR3 DNA sequence: TGTGCCAGCAGCTTTAGCGGGGTGAACACCGGGGAGCTGTTTTTT. The chain links TRBV7-2 to TRBJ2-2; 8 nucleotides match TRBD2. The V gene's germline CDR1 is SGHTA and CDR2 FQGNSA. Trimming at V came to 3 bases and at J to 1 base, leaving 1 base not matched to a gene. The CDR3 loop spans 15 amino acids.

The V call is TRBV7-2, the J call TRBJ2-1; D unresolved. With 0 bases removed from V and 0 bases from J, the gap between germline ends came to 6 bases. The length of the CDR3 is 15 residues. CDR1 and CDR2 (germline): SGHTA, FQGNSA. The CDR3 here is CASSLAVGSYNEQFF. CDR3 nucleotide sequence: TGTGCCAGCAGCTTAGCAGTCGGCTCCTACAATGAGCAGTTCTTC.

This clone was seen more than once but under ten times. V is TRBV6-6 and J is TRBJ2-1; 11 positions match TRBD1. Germline V CDR1 and CDR2: MNHNY, SVGAGI (reference sequence). This CDR3 contains 16 residues. The V segment lost 7 bases and the J segment 7 bases; nucleotides outside the gene matches: 12. In DNA form, the CDR3 reads TGTGCCAGCACGCCTGCCCCCGGGACAGGGGGAAATGAGCAGTTCTTC. As protein: CASTPAPGTGGNEQFF.

CDR3 nucleotides: TGTGCCATCAGTGAGTCTGGGGCCTCCTACAATGAGCAGTTCTTC. Amino acid sequence: CAISESGASYNEQFF. This chain links TRBV10-3 with TRBJ2-1; D is perhaps TRBD1 (5 bases). Between the trimmed V and J ends, which lost 0 bases and 0 bases, there was a span of 6 bases. This CDR3 is 15 amino acids long. The germline V gene encodes CDR1 ENHRY and CDR2 SYGVKD.

The chain employs TRBV6-2 or TRBV6-3 and TRBJ2-1, with 12 bases that match TRBD2. The CDR3 sequence is 17 residues long. CDR1 MNHEY and CDR2 SVGEGT come from the germline V gene. V lost 2 bases to trimming and J lost 4 bases; unmatched junction nucleotides: 6. CDR3 residues: CASSYLAGGPIYNEQFF. DNA of the CDR3: TGTGCCAGCAGTTACCTAGCGGGAGGGCCAATATACAATGAGCAGTTCTTC.

This clone has only a few counts. The genes are TRBV30 and TRBJ1-2, with 7 bases identical to TRBD1. Trimming removed 2 bases from V and 4 bases from J; junction bases left unmatched: 7. Germline V gene sequence: CDR1 GTSNPN, CDR2 SVGIG (reference sequence). The CDR3 is 14 residues long. The DNA of the CDR3 is TGTGCCTGGAGTTATAACAGGGGAACCTATGGCTACACCTTC. It translates to CAWSYNRGTYGYTF.

The count of this clone is one. J is TRBJ1-4 and V is TRBV5-4; 10 nucleotides agree with TRBD1. The CDR3 extends over 15 amino acids. The V gene's germline CDR1 is SGHNT and CDR2 YYREEE (reference sequence). V lost 4 bases, J lost 5 bases, and 5 bases stayed unmatched. The CDR3 nucleotides read TGTGCCAGCAGCCCCCGACAGGGGGCAAATGAAAAACTGTTTTTT. It encodes CASSPRQGANEKLFF.

This clone came up many times. This rearrangement joins TRBV7-9 to TRBJ1-5; D not resolved. Trimming shortened V by 1 base and J by 10 bases, and 8 bases separated the two germline ends. The CDR3 extends over 12 amino acids. CDR1 and CDR2 from the germline V gene are SEHNR and FQNEAQ (reference sequence). The CDR3 nucleotides read TGTGCCAGCAGCTTAGGCGACACCCCCCAGCATTTT. It specifies CASSLGDTPQHF.

The chain links TRBV5-4 to TRBJ1-2; 9 nucleotides line up with TRBD1. The V gene's germline CDR1 is SGHNT and CDR2 YYREEE (reference sequence). The V segment lost 2 bases and the J segment 3 bases; nucleotides outside the gene matches: 5. This CDR3 spans 15 amino acids. CDR3 sequence (DNA): TGTGCCAGCAGCTTTCGGGGACAGGGAGACTATGGCTACACCTTC. Translating it yields CASSFRGQGDYGYTF.

This clone was seen more than once but under ten times. J is TRBJ1-3 and V is TRBV28; TRBD1 matches 8 bases. V shed 2 bases and J 0 bases; nucleotides not matched to a gene: 6. Germline CDR1 is MDHEN and CDR2 is SYDVKM. The CDR3 runs 17 residues. In DNA, the CDR3 is TGTGCCAGCAGTTTACTGGGACAGGTCGACTCTGGAAACACCATATATTTT. It is translated as CASSLLGQVDSGNTIYF. Together with reference TRBV28 and TRBJ1-3, the CDR3 gives the full variable domain: DVKVTQSSRYLVKRTGEKVFLECVQDMDHENMFWYRQDPGLGLRLIYFSYDVKMKEKGDIPEGYSVSREKKERFSLILESASTNQTSMYLCASSLLGQVDSGNTIYFGEGSWLTVV.

The chain combines TRBV19 with TRBJ1-2; D is unresolved. CDR3 length: 13 amino acids. Trimming shortened V by 3 bases and J by 6 bases, and 11 bases separated the two germline ends. In germline, CDR1 is LNHDA, CDR2 SQIVND (reference sequence). CDR3 DNA: TGTGCCAGTAGTATCCGAGGAGTCCATGGCTACACCTTC. Translating gives CASSIRGVHGYTF.

The CDR3 DNA sequence: TGTGCCAGCAGCCAAGCCACTAGCGGGGATCAGAAGCAGTTCTTC. Translation: CASSQATSGDQKQFF. The chain carries TRBV3-1 (or the pseudogene TRBV3-2) and TRBJ2-1; 10 positions agree with TRBD2. Germline lookup yields CDR1 LGHDT and CDR2 YNNKEL (reference sequence). Trimming removed 1 base from V and 11 bases from J; junction bases left unmatched: 8. This CDR3 contains 15 residues.

This clone appeared a single time. V is TRBV10-3 and J is TRBJ2-5; 10 positions agree with TRBD2. The CDR3 sequence is 16 residues long. Germline V gene lookup returns CDR1 ENHRY and CDR2 SYGVKD. After removal of 0 bases from V and 5 bases from J, the junction contained 6 bases not matched to a gene. CDR3 region: CAISESEAGGHETQYF. The CDR3 DNA is TGTGCCATCAGTGAGTCCGAAGCGGGAGGGCACGAGACCCAGTACTTC.

The rearrangement links TRBV7-8 to TRBJ2-1, with D perhaps TRBD2 (6 bases). The germline V and J ends were trimmed by 1 base and 5 bases, with 15 bases remaining between them. The CDR3 sequence is 16 residues long. CDR1 SGHVS and CDR2 FQNEAQ come from the germline V gene. CDR3: CASSLGVAAPNNEQFF. The CDR3 DNA follows: TGTGCCAGCAGCTTAGGAGTAGCGGCCCCAAACAATGAGCAGTTCTTC.